The T cell receptor (beta chain) under discussion was sequenced for a study of blood T cell repertoires in COVID-19. Sequencing used immunoSEQ multiplex PCR; TCRdb keeps in-frame clones, though not all of them. The sample lists about 350,000 clones; about nine tenths were seen once. Everyone who took part was roughly 18 to 89 years old, and they came from 20 to 25 US areas. This CDR3 has 14 residues. CDR1 is MDHEN, CDR2 SYDVKM, per germline. J gave up 7 bases and V 8 bases, and 10 bases lay outside the gene matches. This sequence was found in a woman aged 25 to 45 who had been exposed to COVID-19. Input material: PBMCs or T cells enriched from blood (not recorded which). The chain combines TRBV28 with TRBJ2-1; 8 nucleotides match TRBD1. The CDR3 reads CASLTRQGRNEQFF. The CDR3 region has the DNA TGTGCCAGCCTGACCCGACAGGGGCGGAATGAGCAGTTCTTC.